The 2 T cell receptor beta chains given below trace back to one sample, sequenced in a study of identical twins. Via MiXCR, TCRdb re-called the 5' RACE reads, giving one row per CDR3 protein. This sample carries 1.5 million to 2 million distinct CDR3 sequences, about 32% of them seen once, and the ten largest clones take under 0.35%. Material for sequencing was cord blood. The source of these receptors is a newborn girl in good health.

This clonotype has more than one count but fewer than ten. The chain combines TRBV11-2 with TRBJ2-1; 10 bases are shared with TRBD2. The CDR3 consists of 17 residues. Germline lookup yields CDR1 SGHAT and CDR2 FQNNGV. The V gene end was trimmed by 5 bases and the J gene end by 2 bases; junction bases not matched to a gene: 9. CDR3 in DNA: TGTGCCAGCAGCATCACAGCGCTAGCGGGGGCCTACAATGAGCAGTTCTTC. It is translated as CASSITALAGAYNEQFF.

This chain uses TRBV20-1 with TRBJ2-7; D is uncertain. V shed 6 bases and J shed 4 bases, with 16 bases lying between them. The CDR3 is 13 residues long. The germline CDR1 and CDR2 sequences are DFQATT and SNEGSKA (reference sequence). The CDR3 protein is CSARGPYKYEQYF. Here the CDR3 DNA reads TGCAGTGCACGAGGCCCCTACAAATACGAGCAGTACTTC.